This entry lists 6 T cell receptor beta chains sequenced from one sample in a study of T cell responses to AZD1222 COVID-19 vaccine. Sequencing used immunoSEQ multiplex PCR; TCRdb keeps in-frame clones, though not all of them. The sample includes 130,000 or so clones, 90% to 95% of them seen just once. The sequenced sample was peripheral blood, obtained on day 0 of AZD1222 vaccination. The receptors shown here come from an adult in good health.

The rearrangement links TRBV11-2 to TRBJ1-2, with D perhaps matching TRBD1 (6 bases). V was pared by 0 bases and J by 5 bases, with 10 bases between. Germline CDR1 SGHAT, CDR2 FQNNGV. The CDR3 contains 14 residues. CDR3 residues: CASSLEGGGYGYTF. CDR3 DNA sequence: TGTGCCAGCAGCTTAGAGGGGGGCGGGTATGGCTACACCTTC.

The genes are TRBV9 and TRBJ1-6; 9 nucleotides match TRBD1. The germline V gene has CDR1 SGDLS and CDR2 YYNGEE. The CDR3 has 14 residues. The J segment lost 8 bases and the V segment lost 4 bases, leaving 4 bases of the junction unmatched. The CDR3 reads CASSIRTGDSPLHF. Written as DNA, the CDR3 is TGTGCCAGCAGCATCCGGACAGGGGATTCACCCCTCCACTTT. Using reference TRBV9 and TRBJ1-6 for the parts outside the CDR3, the full variable domain is DSGVTQTPKHLITATGQRVTLRCSPRSGDLSVYWYQQSLDQGLQFLIQYYNGEERAKGNILERFSAQQFPDLHSELNLSSLELGDSALYFCASSIRTGDSPLHFGNGTRLTVT.

This sequence joins TRBV19 and TRBJ2-7; D is tentatively TRBD1 or TRBD2 (6 bases each). In germline, CDR1 is LNHDA, CDR2 SQIVND (reference sequence). Trimming removed 2 bases from V and 3 bases from J, with 17 bases in between. This CDR3 is built from 16 residues. DNA for the CDR3: TGTGCCAGTAGTATATCTGATCCCAGGGGAGGCTACGAGCAGTACTTC. Amino acids: CASSISDPRGGYEQYF.

The chain recombines TRBV11-3 with TRBJ2-7; D tentatively fits TRBD1 or TRBD2 (5 bases each). Germline CDR1 is SGHNT and CDR2 is YENEEA. The CDR3 is 15 residues long. Trimming shortened V by 4 bases and J by 3 bases, and 16 bases separated the two germline ends. The CDR3 sequence: CASSSGTGLFYEQYF. CDR3 coding DNA: TGTGCCAGCAGCTCCGGGACGGGTCTTTTCTACGAGCAGTACTTC.

The J gene is TRBJ2-7, the V gene TRBV30, with 13 positions matching TRBD2. V shed 2 bases, J shed 4 bases, and the junction held 5 bases outside the gene matches. Germline values: CDR1 GTSNPN, CDR2 SVGIG (reference sequence). The CDR3 sequence is 15 residues long. CDR3 nucleotide sequence: TGTGCCTGGAGTCCGCTGACTAGCGGGAGGTACGAGCAGTACTTC. This codes for CAWSPLTSGRYEQYF.

A note on this clone: Other DNA sequences in the same sample also yield this CDR3. The chain carries TRBV27 and TRBJ1-1, with TRBD1 matching 7 bases. The germline CDR1 and CDR2 sequences are MNHEY and SMNVEV (reference sequence). This CDR3 has 14 residues. J gave up 4 bases and V 2 bases, and 4 bases lay outside the gene matches. The CDR3, as DNA: TGTGCCAGCAGTTTACTCGCAGGGGGCACTGAAGCTTTCTTT. Its translation: CASSLLAGGTEAFF.